This is a list of T cell receptor beta chains from one sample in a study of cytotoxic CD8 clonotypes in ibrutinib-treated CLL. Produced via immunoSEQ multiplex PCR; TCRdb's table is partial and in-frame only. This table holds 130,000 or so clones, roughly 88% found once. The source was PBMCs, collected after 24 months of ibrutinib treatment. The receptors were gathered from a human donor with chronic lymphocytic leukemia. CDR3s include the opening cysteine and the closing phenylalanine or tryptophan. The D gene is left open where the match is weak. Size is stated for part of the rows, as once, few or many counts, or as a class when the clone is expanded.

size: .
J: TRBJ2-1
D: TRBD2
V: TRBV30
CDR3: CAWSLISGGEGEQFF
DNA: TGTGCCTGGAGCCTCATTAGCGGGGGGGAGGGTGAGCAGTTCTTC

size: .
J: TRBJ2-1
D: .
V: TRBV14
CDR3: CASSQESRRSEQFF
DNA: TGTGCCAGCAGCCAAGAATCACGGCGTTCCGAGCAGTTCTTC

size: .
J: TRBJ2-3
D: .
V: TRBV7-6
CDR3: CASSLVDFASTDTQYF
DNA: TGTGCCAGCAGCTTAGTAGACTTCGCTAGCACAGATACGCAGTATTTT

size: .
J: TRBJ1-5
D: .
V: TRBV7-9
CDR3: CASSSRPDSPQHF
DNA: TGTGCCAGCAGCTCCCGACCGGATTCCCCCCAGCATTTT

size: .
J: TRBJ1-2
D: .
V: TRBV18
CDR3: CASSPRVNRGTSYGYTF
DNA: TGTGCCAGCTCACCACGAGTTAATAGGGGGACAAGCTATGGCTACACCTTC

size: .
J: TRBJ2-4
D: TRBD1
V: TRBV18
CDR3: CASSPKGGQGSKNIQYF
DNA: TGTGCCAGCTCACCGAAAGGGGGACAGGGGAGCAAAAACATTCAGTACTTC

size: .
J: TRBJ1-3
D: .
V: TRBV4-3
CDR3: CASSRGGLSSGNTIYF
DNA: TGCGCCAGCAGCCGGGGGGGGTTAAGCTCTGGAAACACCATATATTTT

size: .
J: TRBJ2-7
D: .
V: TRBV5-1
CDR3: CASRREGLYEQYF
DNA: TGCGCCAGCAGAAGAGAGGGTCTCTACGAGCAGTACTTC

size: few
J: TRBJ2-3
D: .
V: TRBV7-9
CDR3: CASSGRRTDTQYF
DNA: TGTGCCAGCAGCGGACGTCGCACAGATACGCAGTATTTT

size: .
J: TRBJ1-2
D: .
V: TRBV6-5
CDR3: CASSDYYGYTF
DNA: TGTGCCAGCAGTGATTACTATGGCTACACCTTC

size: .
J: TRBJ1-2
D: .
V: TRBV5-5
CDR3: CASSSTALSNGYTF
DNA: TGTGCCAGCAGCTCAACCGCCCTGTCCAATGGCTACACCTTC

size: .
J: TRBJ1-4
D: .
V: TRBV5-1
CDR3: CASSLESVQKLFF
DNA: TGCGCCAGCAGCTTGGAATCGGTTCAAAAACTGTTTTTT

size: .
J: TRBJ1-2
D: .
V: TRBV28
CDR3: CASRASYGGPYGYTF
DNA: TGTGCCAGCAGGGCTTCATACGGGGGGCCATATGGCTACACCTTC

size: .
J: TRBJ2-7
D: .
V: TRBV7-2
CDR3: CASSINGPVYEQYF
DNA: TGTGCCAGCAGCATAAACGGTCCTGTCTACGAGCAGTACTTC

size: .
J: TRBJ2-1
D: TRBD2
V: TRBV18
CDR3: CASSPDLAGNQFF
DNA: TGTGCCAGCTCACCGGACCTAGCGGGCAATCAGTTCTTC

size: .
J: TRBJ2-5
D: .
V: TRBV28
CDR3: CASSSDPGTQYF
DNA: TGTGCCAGCAGTTCAGACCCGGGGACCCAGTACTTC

size: .
J: TRBJ1-2
D: .
V: TRBV27
CDR3: CASSPMRDNYGYTF
DNA: TGTGCCAGCAGTCCTATGAGGGATAACTATGGCTACACCTTC

size: .
J: TRBJ2-1
D: .
V: TRBV6-5
CDR3: CASSYSRYRGEQFF
DNA: TGTGCCAGCAGTTACTCGAGGTATCGCGGTGAGCAGTTCTTC

size: .
J: TRBJ2-1
D: TRBD1
V: TRBV11-2
CDR3: CASSFFLTPGTGVSNEQFF
DNA: TGTGCCAGCAGCTTCTTCCTTACTCCCGGGACAGGGGTTTCTAATGAGCAGTTCTTC

size: .
J: TRBJ2-7
D: .
V: TRBV18
CDR3: CASSPWQLYEQYF
DNA: TGTGCCAGCTCACCGTGGCAGCTCTACGAGCAGTACTTC

size: .
J: TRBJ1-5
D: .
V: TRBV10-3
CDR3: CAISESTRLEGNQPQHF
DNA: TGTGCCATCAGTGAGTCGACTCGGTTAGAGGGCAATCAGCCCCAGCATTTT

size: .
J: TRBJ2-3
D: .
V: TRBV7-2
CDR3: CASSLVLTDTQYF
DNA: TGTGCCAGCAGCTTAGTCCTCACAGATACGCAGTATTTT

size: once
J: TRBJ2-7
D: .
V: TRBV5-1
CDR3: CASSLDREQYF
DNA: TGCGCCAGCAGCTTGGATAGGGAGCAGTACTTC

size: .
J: TRBJ1-4
D: .
V: TRBV28
CDR3: CASRRGAVEKLFF
DNA: TGTGCCAGCAGACGGGGCGCGGTTGAAAAACTGTTTTTT

size: .
J: TRBJ1-1
D: .
V: TRBV19
CDR3: CASSMDRDTEAFF
DNA: TGTGCCAGTAGTATGGACCGGGACACTGAAGCTTTCTTT

size: once
J: TRBJ1-5
D: .
V: TRBV4-3
CDR3: CASSQERGQPQHF
DNA: TGCGCCAGCAGCCAAGAAAGGGGTCAGCCTCAGCATTTT

size: .
J: TRBJ1-6
D: .
V: TRBV28
CDR3: CASSLGRRGPAGSPLHF
DNA: TGTGCCAGCAGTTTGGGACGGAGGGGCCCGGCGGGTTCACCCCTCCACTTT

size: few
J: TRBJ1-2
D: TRBD1
V: TRBV5-4
CDR3: CASSVTGDYGYTF
DNA: TGTGCCAGCAGCGTGACAGGGGACTATGGCTACACCTTC

size: .
J: TRBJ2-1
D: TRBD2
V: TRBV7-2
CDR3: CASSTPSGGYYNEQFF
DNA: TGTGCCAGCAGCACCCCTAGCGGGGGGTACTACAATGAGCAGTTCTTC

size: .
J: TRBJ1-3
D: .
V: TRBV28
CDR3: CASSQFPGAGNTIYF
DNA: TGTGCCAGCAGCCAGTTCCCCGGGGCTGGAAACACCATATATTTT

size: .
J: TRBJ1-5
D: .
V: TRBV6-6
CDR3: CASSYSWGSNQPQHF
DNA: TGTGCCAGCAGTTACTCGTGGGGAAGCAATCAGCCCCAGCATTTT

size: .
J: TRBJ1-2
D: TRBD1
V: TRBV7-2
CDR3: CASSLTGRGLEGYTF
DNA: TGTGCCAGCAGCCTTACAGGCAGGGGGCTGGAGGGCTACACCTTC

size: .
J: TRBJ2-6
D: .
V: TRBV29-1
CDR3: CSGETRQGVVKGQGSGANVLTF
DNA: TGCAGCGGCGAGACTAGACAGGGAGTAGTGAAGGGGCAAGGATCTGGGGCCAACGTCCTGACTTTC

size: .
J: TRBJ2-7
D: .
V: TRBV5-6
CDR3: CASSLWSGVRYF
DNA: TGTGCCAGCAGCTTGTGGTCGGGGGTCCGGTACTTC

size: .
J: TRBJ2-2
D: .
V: TRBV5-6
CDR3: CASSLVHSDGGELFF
DNA: TGTGCCAGCAGCTTGGTTCACAGCGATGGCGGGGAGCTGTTTTTT

size: once
J: TRBJ2-7
D: .
V: TRBV6-5
CDR3: CASTAGRTPYEQYF
DNA: TGTGCCAGCACCGCGGGCCGGACCCCCTACGAGCAGTACTTC

size: .
J: TRBJ2-7
D: TRBD2
V: TRBV7-2
CDR3: CASSRGTSGGDSYEQYF
DNA: TGTGCCAGCAGCCGAGGGACTAGCGGGGGGGACTCCTACGAGCAGTACTTC

size: .
J: TRBJ2-6
D: .
V: TRBV19
CDR3: CATRVQDSGANVLTF
DNA: TGTGCCACAAGAGTACAGGACTCTGGGGCCAACGTCCTGACTTTC

size: .
J: TRBJ2-2
D: .
V: TRBV6-1
CDR3: CASRGQGISGLFF
DNA: TGTGCCAGCAGGGGTCAGGGGATAAGTGGGCTGTTTTTT

size: few
J: TRBJ2-1
D: TRBD2
V: TRBV10-3
CDR3: CAISAELAGAYNEQFF
DNA: TGTGCCATCAGTGCCGAACTAGCGGGAGCCTACAATGAGCAGTTCTTC

size: .
J: TRBJ2-7
D: TRBD2
V: TRBV7-9
CDR3: CASSLDGGLGSEQYF
DNA: TGTGCCAGCAGCTTAGATGGGGGACTAGGTAGCGAGCAGTACTTC

size: .
J: TRBJ2-7
D: TRBD1
V: TRBV7-9
CDR3: CASSFTGGPYEQYF
DNA: TGTGCCAGCAGCTTTACAGGGGGCCCCTACGAGCAGTACTTC

size: .
J: TRBJ2-7
D: .
V: TRBV19
CDR3: CASSSQGMGEQYF
DNA: TGTGCCAGTAGTTCGCAGGGGATGGGGGAGCAGTACTTC

size: .
J: TRBJ1-1
D: .
V: TRBV18
CDR3: CASSPRTEVEAFF
DNA: TGTGCCAGCTCACCCCGGACAGAGGTTGAAGCTTTCTTT

size: .
J: TRBJ2-7
D: TRBD1
V: TRBV28
CDR3: CASSASGTGYSYEQYF
DNA: TGTGCCAGCAGTGCTTCCGGGACAGGATACTCCTACGAGCAGTACTTC

size: .
J: TRBJ2-1
D: .
V: TRBV18
CDR3: CASSPDPRGYNEQFF
DNA: TGTGCCAGCTCACCGGACCCCCGCGGTTACAATGAGCAGTTCTTC

size: .
J: TRBJ1-2
D: .
V: TRBV4-2
CDR3: CASSQDFQGFLLRANYGYTF
DNA: TGTGCCAGCAGCCAAGATTTTCAGGGGTTTCTCCTTCGCGCTAACTATGGCTACACCTTC

size: few
J: TRBJ1-2
D: .
V: TRBV5-7
CDR3: CASSLAGLRLCRYGYTF
DNA: TGTGCCAGCAGCTTGGCCGGGCTCCGACTGTGCCGGTATGGCTACACCTTC